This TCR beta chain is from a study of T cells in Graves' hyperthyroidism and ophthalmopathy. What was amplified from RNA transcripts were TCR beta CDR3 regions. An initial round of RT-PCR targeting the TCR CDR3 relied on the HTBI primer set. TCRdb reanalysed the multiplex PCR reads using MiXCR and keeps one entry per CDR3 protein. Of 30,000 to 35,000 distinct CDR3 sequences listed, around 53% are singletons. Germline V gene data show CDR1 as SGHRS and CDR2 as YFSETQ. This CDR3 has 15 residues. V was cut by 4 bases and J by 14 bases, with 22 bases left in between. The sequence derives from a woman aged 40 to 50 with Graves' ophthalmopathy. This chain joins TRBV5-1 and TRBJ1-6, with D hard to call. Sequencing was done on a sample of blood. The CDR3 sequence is CASSPGRRKKSALHF. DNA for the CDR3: TGCGCCAGCAGCCCCGGGAGAAGGAAGAAGTCAGCCCTCCACTTT.